This is a list of T cell receptor beta chains from one sample in a study of CD8+ T cells in alopecia areata. Clones were sequenced by immunoSEQ multiplex PCR, and TCRdb holds only the in-frame ones, with some missing. The sample has about 110,000 clones, approximately 59% seen once. Sequencing was done on a sample of CD8+ T cells sorted from blood. The receptors come from a human donor in good health. CDR3s include the opening cysteine and the closing phenylalanine or tryptophan. The D gene is left open where the match is weak. Expanded clones get a size class; other rows say once, few or many, or leave the size out.

>TRBV5-8|-|-|TRBJ1-6
TGTGCCAGCAGCTTGATTATTCGGACAGTGTCTAATTCACCCCTCCACTTT
CASSLIIRTVSNSPLHF
>TRBV5-6|-|-|TRBJ1-5
TGTGCCAGCAGCTTGGGAACGGGTTATCAGCCCCAGCATTTT
CASSLGTGYQPQHF
>TRBV13|-|TRBD1|TRBJ1-1
TGTGCCAGCAGCGCCCAGGGGGCGGTCACTGAAGCTTTCTTT
CASSAQGAVTEAFF
>TRBV5-6|-|-|TRBJ1-1
TGTGCCAGCAGCAGAGTGGATCGGTTCTCTGAAGCTTTCTTT
CASSRVDRFSEAFF
>TRBV7-8|-|-|TRBJ2-1
TGTGCCAGCAGCCCCCGGACGCGCCTGAGCTCCTACAATGAGCAGTTCTTC
CASSPRTRLSSYNEQFF
>TRBV4-1|-|TRBD1|TRBJ2-7
TGCGCCAGCAGCCAAACAACAGGGGGGAACTACGAGCAGTACTTC
CASSQTTGGNYEQYF
>TRBV5-6|few|-|TRBJ1-5
TGTGCCAGCTCCCAGCCCCCCCGGACAGAGAATCAGCCCCAGCATTTT
CASSQPPRTENQPQHF
>TRBV5-1|-|-|TRBJ1-1
TGCGCCAGCAGCTTGGCCGGGCTTGGCACTGAAGCTTTCTTT
CASSLAGLGTEAFF
>TRBV6-1|-|-|TRBJ2-7
TGTGCCAGCAGTGAAGCGTACGGGGGCTACGAGCAGTACTTC
CASSEAYGGYEQYF
>TRBV13|-|TRBD1|TRBJ1-2
TGTGCCAGCAGCTTAGGCCAGGGGGTTGGTGGCTACACCTTC
CASSLGQGVGGYTF
>TRBV20-1|few|-|TRBJ2-1
TGCAGTGCTCCCGCTGGGAGTGAGCAGTTCTTC
CSAPAGSEQFF
>TRBV13|-|TRBD1|TRBJ1-1
TGTGCCAGCAGCTTAGGTGGGACAGGGACTGAAGCTTTCTTT
CASSLGGTGTEAFF
>TRBV28|few|-|TRBJ1-5
TGTGCCAGCAGTTCTGGGCCCCAGCATTTT
CASSSGPQHF
>TRBV4-1|-|TRBD2|TRBJ2-5
TGCGCCAGCAGCCAAGATCAGCGGGGGGAGACCCAGTACTTC
CASSQDQRGETQYF
>TRBV7-9|-|-|TRBJ1-1
TGTGCCAGCAGCTTAGGGGGGTTGAACACTGAAGCTTTCTTT
CASSLGGLNTEAFF
>TRBV5-1|-|TRBD1|TRBJ2-2
TGCGCCAGCAACTCCGAGGGGACAGGGGGAACCGGGGAGCTGTTTTTT
CASNSEGTGGTGELFF
>TRBV5-6|few|-|TRBJ2-1
TGTGCCAGCAGCTATTACAGGGCTGCGTACAATGAGCAGTTCTTC
CASSYYRAAYNEQFF
>TRBV7-9|-|-|TRBJ2-7
TGTGCCAGCAGCCCATCTCGAGGGGGGTACGAGCAGTACTTC
CASSPSRGGYEQYF
>TRBV5-6|-|-|TRBJ1-1
TGTGCCAGCAGCTTGGGACTGGGAGCTGAAGCTTTCTTT
CASSLGLGAEAFF
>TRBV29-1|-|TRBD2|TRBJ2-3
TGCAGCGGAAAGGGGATAGCGGGGCCGGGAGATACGCAGTATTTT
CSGKGIAGPGDTQYF
>TRBV9|-|-|TRBJ2-7
TGTGCCAGCAGCGTAGACCCAGGGAGCTACGAGCAGTACTTC
CASSVDPGSYEQYF
>TRBV28|few|TRBD1|TRBJ2-7
TGTGCCAGCAGTCTACGACAGGGGTCCTACGAGCAGTACTTC
CASSLRQGSYEQYF
>TRBV13|few|-|TRBJ1-2
TGTGCCAGCACCTTTCGGGAGACCAGTAACTATGGCTACACCTTC
CASTFRETSNYGYTF
>TRBV6-5|once|-|TRBJ2-3
TGTGCCAGCAGTTTGGGTCAAAGCACAGATACGCAGTATTTT
CASSLGQSTDTQYF
>TRBV10-3|-|TRBD1|TRBJ1-1
TGTGCCACCGGGACAGGGGAAGGGAACACTGAAGCTTTCTTT
CATGTGEGNTEAFF
>TRBV7-8|-|-|TRBJ1-5
TGTGCCAGCAGCTTAGCAGGGGGGGGGAATCAGCCCCAGCATTTT
CASSLAGGGNQPQHF
>TRBV28|few|TRBD1|TRBJ2-7
TGTGCCAGCAGTTTCTCCGGGACAGGGTCGGACGAGCAGTACTTC
CASSFSGTGSDEQYF
>TRBV7-6|-|TRBD2|TRBJ2-5
TGTGCCAGCAGCTTATCCCCCTACGGCAGTCCGGCTAGCGGGGGGGAGACCCAGTACTTC
CASSLSPYGSPASGGETQYF
>TRBV4-3|once|-|TRBJ1-6
TGCGCCAGCAGCCAAGAAGAGGGAAACTCACCCCTCCACTTT
CASSQEEGNSPLHF
>TRBV4-2|-|TRBD1|TRBJ2-3
TGTGCCAGCAGCCAGTGGGACAGTCTTGCGGGAGATACGCAGTATTTT
CASSQWDSLAGDTQYF
>TRBV25-1|few|-|TRBJ2-7
TGTGCCAGCAGTGATCTGGGCCCCTACGAGCAGTACTTC
CASSDLGPYEQYF
>TRBV5-1|-|-|TRBJ2-1
TGCGCCAGCAGCCCCGGGACGGACTATACACGCAATGAGCAGTTCTTC
CASSPGTDYTRNEQFF
>TRBV19|once|-|TRBJ1-5
TGTGCCAGTAGTATAGTAGGGGGGTATAGCAATCAGCCCCAGCATTTT
CASSIVGGYSNQPQHF
>TRBV5-1|-|-|TRBJ2-3
TGCGCCAGCAGCACGTGGGTCCTATCTAGCACAGATACGCAGTATTTT
CASSTWVLSSTDTQYF
>TRBV19|-|-|TRBJ2-2
TGTGCCAGCCGTCCGGGCCTCTACACCGGGGAGCTGTTTTTT
CASRPGLYTGELFF
>TRBV30|-|TRBD2|TRBJ2-3
TGTGCCTGGAGTCGGGGGGTCAGCACAGATACGCAGTATTTT
CAWSRGVSTDTQYF
>TRBV5-6|-|-|TRBJ1-5
TGTGCCAGCAGCTCGGGTTATAGCAATCAGCCCCAGCATTTT
CASSSGYSNQPQHF
>TRBV29-1|-|-|TRBJ2-7
TGCAGCGTTTTGACGGGGGGCGGTTACGAGCAGTACTTC
CSVLTGGGYEQYF
>TRBV6-6|-|-|TRBJ1-6
TGTGCCAGCAGTTATGCGCAGGGATCTTCACCCCTCCACTTT
CASSYAQGSSPLHF
>TRBV5-6|few|TRBD1|TRBJ2-7
TGTGCCAGCAGCTGGGACAGGTCCTACGAGCAGTACTTC
CASSWDRSYEQYF
>TRBV5-6|-|-|TRBJ2-3
TGTGCCAGCAGCTTAGGCGGGGCTAGCACAGATACGCAGTATTTT
CASSLGGASTDTQYF